This TCR beta chain originates from a study of radiotherapy plus CTLA-4 blockade in lung cancer. Study at large: Objective responses were observed in approximately 17% of patients, and disease control was achieved by over 30%.

Only a few counts were recorded for this clone. Its target is not known. The data were produced by immunoSEQ multiplex PCR, yet TCRdb's version contains in-frame clones alone and is incomplete. Counted here are 70,000 to 90,000 clones, around 80% occurring once; the ten biggest clones make up more than 7%. Whole-study findings and limits: Tumor-origin TCR clones grew in blood after radiotherapy plus ipilimumab.

Trimming pared 0 bases from V and 0 bases from J, leaving 10 bases between. The CDR3 runs 16 residues. CDR1 and CDR2 (germline): SGHRS, YFSETQ. The clonotype originates from a human donor with non-small cell lung cancer who had a complete response to radiotherapy plus ipilimumab. The rearrangement uses TRBV5-1 and TRBJ1-3; D not certain. Sequenced here: peripheral blood, sampled from a patient treated with radiotherapy plus ipilimumab. DNA for the CDR3: TGCGCCAGCAGCTTGGGGCCGATGGGCTCTGGAAACACCATATATTTT. Translated: CASSLGPMGSGNTIYF.